This T cell receptor beta chain was captured by sequencing in a study of T-cell memory formation after mild COVID-19. This clonotype was seen more than once but under ten times. Germline V gives CDR1 MGHRA, CDR2 YSYEKL. V lost 6 bases and J 1 base, leaving 14 bases between the germline ends. CDR3 length equals 15 residues. TCRdb redid the calling of the 5' RACE reads with MiXCR, one entry per CDR3 protein. The sample holds under 600,000 distinct CDR3 sequences, roughly 21% seen once. The sample consisted of PBMCs or a T cell subset sorted from them (not recorded which). The sequence was collected from an adult woman who had mild COVID-19 (a few samples of this study predate the infection). Cell type and time point are not known. The chain joins TRBV4-1 to TRBJ2-3; D may correspond to TRBD1 or TRBD2 (5 bases each). In nucleotides, the CDR3 is TGCGCCAGCAGTCGAGGGGATCGTGGCACAGATACGCAGTATTTT. Its protein is CASSRGDRGTDTQYF.